This T cell receptor (beta chain) emerged from a study of T cell responses to AZD1222 COVID-19 vaccine. Only a few counts were recorded for this clone. J gave up 0 bases and V 3 bases, and 10 bases lay outside the gene matches. In germline, CDR1 is SGHDN, CDR2 FVKESK. This CDR3 is 17 amino acids long. Assay used: immunoSEQ multiplex PCR; TCRdb lists only in-frame clones, some missing. This sample has some 120,000 clones; roughly 87% occur once, and the top ten carry roughly a tenth. Material: peripheral blood, obtained on day 0 of AZD1222 vaccination. J is TRBJ2-7 and V is TRBV14; 8 nucleotides align to TRBD1. The clonotype originates from an adult in good health. In DNA, the CDR3 is TGTGCCAGCAGCCACAGGGGGCCCTCCCTTAGCTCCTACGAGCAGTACTTC. As protein: CASSHRGPSLSSYEQYF.